This T cell receptor beta chain was recorded in a study of Ad26.COV2.S vaccination and SARS-CoV-2 variants. Study overall: Enrolled in COV1001, the donor was in the Ad26.COV2.S trial arm, which received the vaccine. Study results and caveats: Possible underestimation of total T cell responses by the TCR breadth and depth analyses was noted. The placebo group had lower spike-specific TCR breadth than the vaccine recipients did.

Treatment: 15 to 20 received Ad26.COV2.S at low or high dose, single or two shots; several received placebo; per-sample allocation not given. Sampling was performed 63 days after the first vaccine or placebo injection. As its vector, the vaccine had Ad26, which expressed Wuhan-strain SARS-CoV-2 spike. As to this clone: Its target is not known. Within the sample, other DNA sequences also encode this same CDR3.

Germline V gene data show CDR1 as MNHEY and CDR2 as SVGAGI. This CDR3 is built from 11 residues. V shed 6 bases and J shed 1 base, with 2 bases lying between them. The repertoire was sequenced with immunoSEQ multiplex PCR; TCRdb's copy has only in-frame clones and lacks some. The data show roughly 700,000 clones, around 90% seen once. The TCR originated in a person aged 18-65 years who received the Ad26.COV2.S COVID-19 vaccine or a placebo. The sequencing here drew on peripheral blood, taken in a trial of Ad26.COV2.S vaccine versus placebo. The chain couples TRBV6-5 to TRBJ2-3; no definite D call. This chain's CDR3 is CASRGTDTQYF. CDR3 in DNA: TGTGCCAGCAGAGGCACAGATACGCAGTATTTT.